The clone carrying this T cell receptor beta chain was found many times. Its antigen is as yet unknown. The record originates from a study of neurological immune-mediated disorders. Synthesis of cDNA was performed by 5'RACE using 10-nucleotide random UMIs. Each CDR3 protein is one row after TCRdb ran MiXCR on the 5' RACE reads. Of roughly 48,000 distinct CDR3 sequences listed, about 13% were seen once; the top ten hold roughly 10%. Noted time point: longitudinal time-point 3. The unsorted libraries were prepared from 2 million PBMCs (stored at -80 C). Germline CDR1 is MDHEN and CDR2 is SYDVKM. CDR3 length: 13 residues. Between the trimmed V and J ends, which lost 5 bases and 7 bases, there was a span of 14 bases. General study findings and limits: Among expanded clones, no CDR3 amino acid sequences were shared across subjects, a pattern suggesting private repertoires in all groups. HTLV-1-associated myelopathy showed the most TCR clonal expansion; multiple sclerosis the least, below healthy controls.

The chain couples TRBV28 to TRBJ1-1, with D maybe TRBD1 (5 bases). Material for sequencing was PBMCs. The sequence was obtained from a male donor with HTLV-1-associated myelopathy (HAM/TSP). The CDR3 loop reads CASSPPSGGEAFF. CDR3 DNA: TGTGCCAGCAGTCCCCCAAGCGGGGGTGAAGCTTTCTTT.